The 6 T cell receptor beta chains below come from one sample, sequenced in a study of cytomegalovirus exposure and HLA in healthy donors. Vbeta (60) and Jbeta (13) primers were used in the PCR. Only in-frame clones appear in the TCRdb table, and some are missing; sequencing was by immunoSEQ multiplex PCR. The profile covers tens of thousands of clones, with roughly four fifths appearing a single time and about 3% taken by the ten largest. The material sequenced was PBMCs. Receptors originate from a man aged 50-59 years in good health and CMV-seronegative.

The chain recombines TRBV5-8 with TRBJ1-1; 11 bases fit TRBD1. Unmatched junction bases numbered 5, after V lost 5 bases and J lost 5 bases. This CDR3 has 14 residues. Per the germline V gene, CDR1 is SGHTS and CDR2 is YDEGEE. DNA of the CDR3: TGTGCCAGCAGGGTTGGACAGGGGGCGACTGAAGCTTTCTTT. It is translated as CASRVGQGATEAFF.

J is TRBJ2-7 and V is TRBV10-3, with D possibly TRBD2 on 5 matching bases. V gave up 6 bases and J gave up 3 bases, with 12 bases separating them. Germline V CDR1 and CDR2: ENHRY, SYGVKD. This CDR3 is 13 amino acids long. This CDR3 reads CAIRAAILYEQYF. The CDR3 DNA sequence: TGTGCCATCAGAGCGGCCATTCTCTACGAGCAGTACTTC.

The chain combines TRBV4-1 with TRBJ2-7; D possibly corresponds to TRBD1 (6 bases). Trimming removed 2 bases from V and 2 bases from J, with 10 bases in between. The CDR3 is 14 amino acids. The germline gives CDR1 MGHRA, CDR2 YSYEKL. The CDR3 loop is CASSQRQGTYEQYF. In nucleotides, the CDR3 is TGCGCCAGCAGCCAAAGGCAGGGGACCTACGAGCAGTACTTC.

V is TRBV25-1 and J is TRBJ2-3; TRBD2 agrees at 7 bases. The CDR3 is 14 amino acids. Germline V lookup: CDR1 MGHDK, CDR2 SYGVNS. V was pared by 9 bases and J by 0 bases, with 6 bases of the junction left unmatched. The CDR3 loop is CASLPSGSTDTQYF. In DNA form, the CDR3 reads TGTGCCAGTCTACCTAGCGGTAGCACAGATACGCAGTATTTT.

This chain connects TRBV5-1 to TRBJ1-1, with D perhaps matching TRBD1 (5 bases). V was trimmed by 2 bases and J by 1 base, leaving 6 bases between them. The germline V gene has CDR1 SGHRS and CDR2 YFSETQ. The CDR3 has 13 residues. This CDR3 is CASSFGQNTEAFF. CDR3 sequence (DNA): TGCGCCAGCAGCTTCGGACAGAACACTGAAGCTTTCTTT.

The chain employs TRBV7-2 and TRBJ1-4; TRBD1 aligns across 8 bases. Trimming cost V 6 bases and J 8 bases; bases outside gene matches: 11. This CDR3 has 15 residues. The germline gives CDR1 SGHTA, CDR2 FQGNSA. For the CDR3, the DNA is TGTGCCAGCAGTTTTAACAGGGGGAAGGACGAAAAACTGTTTTTT. Amino acid sequence: CASSFNRGKDEKLFF.